The 16 T cell receptor beta chains reported below all come from one sample, sequenced in a study of CD8 T cells in Susac syndrome. The RNA, roughly 0.45 to 1 ug, was put through reverse transcription using random hexamers. TCRdb re-called the immunoSEQ multiplex PCR reads through MiXCR, storing one row per CDR3 protein. The data show some 190,000 distinct CDR3 sequences, with roughly 93% seen just once and 0.15% to 0.2% held by the top ten. The material sequenced was CD4+ T cells from PBMCs. The origin of the receptors is a human donor with Susac syndrome.

The chain has TRBV9 and TRBJ1-1, with D maybe TRBD1 (6 bases). V lost 3 bases to trimming and J lost 1 base, with 16 bases between them. Looked up from germline, CDR1 is SGDLS and CDR2 is YYNGEE. The CDR3 loop spans 16 amino acids. Written as DNA, the CDR3 is TGTGCCAGCAGCGCGAATTCAGGGGTTAAGAACACTGAAGCTTTCTTT. It translates to CASSANSGVKNTEAFF.

The chain is built from TRBV4-2 and TRBJ2-5; 9 nucleotides agree with TRBD2. This CDR3 region has 16 residues. V shed 5 bases and J 6 bases; nucleotides not matched to a gene: 13. Germline V gene lookup returns CDR1 LGHNA and CDR2 YNFKEQ. The CDR3 DNA follows: TGTGCCAGCAGCTCACAGCTAGCGGGGACCGGGCAGACCCAGTACTTC. Protein: CASSSQLAGTGQTQYF.

V is TRBV29-1 and J is TRBJ2-3; D possibly uses TRBD1 or TRBD2 (5 bases each). V lost 7 bases and J 6 bases, leaving 17 bases between the germline ends. CDR1 SQVTM and CDR2 ANQGSEA come from the germline V gene. The CDR3 is 13 amino acids. CDR3 loop: CSGTGRNTDTQYF. For the CDR3, the DNA is TGCAGCGGCACGGGACGTAACACGGATACGCAGTATTTT.

V is TRBV7-9 and J is TRBJ1-2; no definite D call. The CDR3 runs to 13 residues. The V and J ends lost 0 bases and 6 bases respectively, with 8 bases between them. Germline CDR1 reads SEHNR; CDR2 reads FQNEAQ (reference sequence). CDR3 amino acids: CASSLAGFDGYTF. CDR3 DNA sequence: TGTGCCAGCAGCTTAGCAGGGTTTGATGGCTACACCTTC.

The rearrangement uses TRBV6-2 or TRBV6-3 and TRBJ2-1, with D perhaps TRBD1 or TRBD2 (6 bases each). Per germline, CDR1 MNHEY and CDR2 SVGEGT. The CDR3 spans 13 residues. V lost 5 bases and J 14 bases, leaving 19 bases between the germline ends. CDR3 DNA sequence: TGTGCCAGCAGTAGGGGGGCTGCGCCGGAGGAGTTCTTC. Amino acid sequence: CASSRGAAPEEFF.

The rearrangement links TRBV19 to TRBJ1-1; D not resolved. Germline values: CDR1 LNHDA, CDR2 SQIVND (reference sequence). Trimming took 3 bases from V and 2 from J, leaving 10 bases between them. The CDR3 is 14 residues long. The CDR3, as DNA: TGTGCCAGTAGTATTACAGTTGAAAACACTGAAGCTTTCTTT. Translating gives CASSITVENTEAFF.

This chain uses TRBV2 with TRBJ2-5, with 7 nucleotides matching TRBD1. This CDR3 comprises 13 residues. With 10 bases clipped from V and 4 bases from J, the junction kept 9 bases outside the gene matches. CDR1 SNHLY and CDR2 FYNNEI come from the germline V gene. Here the CDR3 reads CAIRQGLGETQYF. The CDR3 region has the DNA TGTGCCATCAGACAGGGCCTGGGAGAGACCCAGTACTTC.

The chain combines TRBV7-2 with TRBJ1-1; D call uncertain. The CDR3 consists of 9 residues. Trimming removed 5 bases from V and 5 bases from J, with 0 bases in between. Germline V gene lookup returns CDR1 SGHTA and CDR2 FQGNSA. CDR3: CASSTEAFF. The DNA of the CDR3 is TGTGCCAGCAGCACTGAAGCTTTCTTT.

The rearrangement joins TRBV3-1 to TRBJ1-2; no clear D gene. CDR3 length: 15 amino acids. Germline-derived CDR1 and CDR2 are LGHDT and YNNKEL (reference sequence). Trimming removed 0 bases at V and 7 bases at J, with 15 bases between. The CDR3 protein is CASSQDNRGSGGYTF. The CDR3 DNA reads as TGTGCCAGCAGCCAAGATAACCGGGGTTCTGGTGGCTACACCTTC. Looking up the rest from reference TRBV3-1 and TRBJ1-2 gives the full variable domain: DTAVSQTPKYLVTQMGNDKSIKCEQNLGHDTMYWYKQDSKKFLKIMFSYNNKELIINETVPNRFSPKSPDKAHLNLHINSLELGDSAVYFCASSQDNRGSGGYTFGSGTRLTVV.

This clonotype was detected only once. The chain links TRBV20-1 to TRBJ2-7; TRBD1 might be the D (5 bases). CDR1 and CDR2 (germline): DFQATT, SNEGSKA (reference sequence). V lost 7 bases and J 4 bases, leaving 17 bases between the germline ends. The CDR3 covers 13 residues. The CDR3 loop is CSGGRASNYEQYF. CDR3 DNA sequence: TGCAGTGGGGGCCGGGCTTCCAATTACGAGCAGTACTTC.

Points on this clonotype: One junction end does not reproduce the germline sequence, and a read error may be involved. The CDR3 reads CASSLVGDGYTF. In nucleotides, the CDR3 is TGTGCCAGCAGTTTAGTGGGGGACGGCTACACCTTC. The chain joins TRBV7-8 to TRBJ1-2; D perhaps matches TRBD1 (5 bases). The germline CDR1 and CDR2 sequences are SGHVS and FQNEAQ. There are 12 residues in the CDR3.

CDR3 region: CASSPRQDMNTEAFF. CDR3 in DNA: TGTGCCAGCAGCCCCCGACAGGACATGAACACTGAAGCTTTCTTT. V and J are TRBV3-1 and TRBJ1-1, with D possibly being TRBD1 (6 bases). The CDR3 sequence is 15 residues long. Trimming removed 4 bases from V and 0 bases from J, with 12 bases in between. Germline CDR1 is LGHDT and CDR2 is YNNKEL (reference sequence).

This chain joins TRBV7-2 and TRBJ2-1, with 11 positions matching TRBD2. The V gene's germline CDR1 is SGHTA and CDR2 FQGNSA. CDR3 length equals 16 residues. V lost 8 bases to trimming and J lost 1 base; unmatched junction nucleotides: 7. In DNA, the CDR3 is TGTGCCAGCGGTACTAGCGGGGGTCAATCCTACAATGAGCAGTTCTTC. Protein sequence: CASGTSGGQSYNEQFF.

The chain recombines TRBV7-2 with TRBJ1-2; D not resolved. CDR1 and CDR2 (germline): SGHTA, FQGNSA. V was cut by 1 base and J by 0 bases, with 9 bases left in between. The CDR3 covers 15 residues. The CDR3 DNA reads TGTGCCAGCAGCTTAGGGCAGGATCCTAACTATGGCTACACCTTC. Encoded protein: CASSLGQDPNYGYTF.

This clonotype was observed a single time. This chain connects TRBV4-2 to TRBJ2-2, with 11 bases fitting TRBD2. The CDR3 extends over 15 amino acids. Germline-derived CDR1 and CDR2 are LGHNA and YNFKEQ. The trim removed 5 bases at V and 7 bases at J, leaving 6 bases unmatched. CDR3 nucleotide sequence: TGTGCCAGCAGCTTAGCGGGGGGGCCGGTCGGGGAGCTGTTTTTT. It yields the protein CASSLAGGPVGELFF.

The rearrangement uses TRBV5-1 and TRBJ2-3, with D unresolved. Trimming shortened V by 0 bases and J by 0 bases, and 11 bases separated the two germline ends. CDR3 length equals 16 residues. From germline, CDR1 is SGHRS and CDR2 YFSETQ. The CDR3 DNA follows: TGCGCCAGCAGCTTGGATGGGCAGTTAAGCACAGATACGCAGTATTTT. It encodes CASSLDGQLSTDTQYF.